This T cell receptor beta chain was identified during a study of technical replicates of blood from a handful of donors. The method was immunoSEQ multiplex PCR; TCRdb's version includes in-frame clones alone and lacks a portion of them. Of around 62,000 clones listed, 95% to 98% are singletons. The sample comprised T cells isolated from PBMCs. The sequence was collected from a human donor in good health.

The CDR3 loop is CASSPPTGTSGSYEQYF. The CDR3 coding sequence is TGTGCCAGCAGCCCCCCAACCGGGACTAGCGGATCCTACGAGCAGTACTTC. The chain employs TRBV2 and TRBJ2-7, with 11 nucleotides matching TRBD2. The CDR3 length is 17 residues. V was pared by 6 bases and J by 1 base, with 11 bases of the junction left unmatched. The germline V gene has CDR1 SNHLY and CDR2 FYNNEI.